Listed below are T cell receptor beta chains from one sample, sequenced in a study of vaccination effects on CD4 cells after COVID-19. Antigen specificity for these receptors is unknown. This table comes from immunoSEQ multiplex PCR, and its TCRdb copy is limited to in-frame clones, with some not included. Of about 73,000 clones detected, over 65% appear once; the ten largest clones hold roughly 2.3%. This material consisted of CD4+ T cells from PBMCs cultured without peptide, taken after COVID-19 vaccination. Receptors originate from a human donor who received a COVID-19 vaccine. The CDR3 runs from the conserved cysteine through the conserved F or W. Each record gives: J gene, clone size, V gene, D gene, CDR3 protein, CDR3 DNA. The D gene is left open where the match is weak. The size field is filled for only some rows; it gives once, few, many or a size class.

TRBJ2-2 | NA | TRBV5-8 | NA | CASSLAHSLPPPGELFF | TGTGCCAGCAGCTTGGCTCACTCGTTACCCCCCCCCGGGGAGCTGTTTTTT
TRBJ1-5 | few | TRBV27 | NA | CASSLGRNNQPQHF | TGTGCCAGCAGTTTGGGCCGGAACAATCAGCCCCAGCATTTT
TRBJ2-1 | NA | TRBV11-2 | TRBD1 | CASSWATGGLSSYNEQFF | TGTGCCAGCAGCTGGGCAACAGGGGGCCTAAGCTCCTACAATGAGCAGTTCTTC
TRBJ1-5 | NA | TRBV7-9 | NA | CASSLDLGNQPQHF | TGTGCCAGCAGCTTAGATCTGGGGAATCAGCCCCAGCATTTT
TRBJ1-2 | NA | TRBV3-1/TRBV3-2 | TRBD1 | CASSQGSGTGLYGYTF | TGTGCCAGCAGCCAAGGTTCCGGGACAGGGTTATATGGCTACACCTTC
TRBJ1-6 | NA | TRBV5-4 | TRBD1 | CASSSESRGLFSPLHF | TGTGCCAGCAGCTCCGAATCGAGGGGGCTTTTTTCACCCCTCCACTTT
TRBJ2-5 | NA | TRBV24-1 | TRBD1 | CATSDGGTGKAKTQYF | TGTGCCACCAGTGATGGAGGGACAGGGAAGGCGAAGACCCAGTACTTC
TRBJ2-2 | few | TRBV5-1 | TRBD1 | CASSQGTGESGELFF | TGCGCCAGCAGCCAGGGGACAGGGGAGAGCGGGGAGCTGTTTTTT
TRBJ1-2 | once | TRBV4-3 | NA | CASSQAGSRGIYGYTF | TGCGCCAGCAGCCAAGCAGGGTCGCGGGGGATATATGGCTACACCTTC
TRBJ2-3 | once | TRBV5-6 | TRBD1 | CASSGLTTGNTDTQYF | TGTGCCAGCAGCGGACTGACGACAGGGAATACAGATACGCAGTATTTT
TRBJ2-3 | NA | TRBV18 | TRBD1 | CASSSSTGSTDTQYF | TGTGCCAGCTCATCGTCGACAGGGAGCACAGATACGCAGTATTTT
TRBJ1-2 | few | TRBV18 | NA | CASSPSPGTGNGYTF | TGTGCCAGCTCACCCAGTCCCGGGACGGGCAATGGCTACACCTTC
TRBJ2-1 | NA | TRBV11-2 | NA | CASSFTGVEQFF | TGTGCCAGCAGCTTCACGGGGGTTGAGCAGTTCTTC
TRBJ1-4 | NA | TRBV2 | NA | CASSLDRSNEKLFF | TGTGCCAGCAGTTTGGACAGAAGTAATGAAAAACTGTTTTTT
TRBJ2-5 | NA | TRBV3-1/TRBV3-2 | TRBD2 | CASSLTTGTTGTQYF | TGTGCCAGCAGCCTTACAACCGGGACTACGGGGACCCAGTACTTC
TRBJ2-5 | NA | TRBV19 | NA | CASSTNRDKETQYF | TGTGCCAGTAGTACCAACCGGGACAAAGAGACCCAGTACTTC
TRBJ1-4 | NA | TRBV19 | NA | CASSIYTENEKLFF | TGTGCCAGTAGTATATACACGGAAAATGAAAAACTGTTTTTT
TRBJ1-1 | NA | TRBV5-1 | NA | CASSPGPRVNTEAFF | TGCGCCAGCAGCCCTGGACCGCGGGTGAACACTGAAGCTTTCTTT
TRBJ1-5 | NA | TRBV7-9 | NA | CASSATLNSNQPQHF | TGTGCCAGCAGCGCCACCCTTAATAGCAATCAGCCCCAGCATTTT
TRBJ2-3 | NA | TRBV24-1 | NA | CATSDGTGPDTQYF | TGTGCCACCAGTGATGGAACAGGGCCAGATACGCAGTATTTT
TRBJ2-3 | NA | TRBV11-2 | TRBD2 | CASSLSSGGAYTQYF | TGTGCCAGCAGCTTATCCAGCGGGGGGGCCTATACGCAGTATTTT
TRBJ2-2 | NA | TRBV6-4 | NA | CASSVGDRNTGELFF | TGTGCCAGCAGTGTTGGGGATAGGAACACCGGGGAGCTGTTTTTT
TRBJ1-6 | few | TRBV5-1 | NA | CASSLGGIDSPLHF | TGCGCCAGCAGCTTGGGCGGTATTGATTCACCCCTCCACTTT
TRBJ2-3 | NA | TRBV24-1 | TRBD1 | CATSDRGQNTDTQYF | TGTGCCACCAGTGACAGGGGACAGAACACAGATACGCAGTATTTT
TRBJ2-1 | NA | TRBV18 | TRBD1 | CASSQRTGLILYNEQFF | TGTGCCAGCTCACAGAGGACAGGGCTAATCCTCTACAATGAGCAGTTCTTC
TRBJ2-3 | NA | TRBV19 | NA | CASSGGAGGTDTQYF | TGTGCCAGTAGTGGAGGGGCAGGGGGCACAGATACGCAGTATTTT
TRBJ2-1 | once | TRBV2 | NA | CASSEHNEQFF | TGTGCCAGCAGTGAACACAATGAGCAGTTCTTC
TRBJ1-1 | NA | TRBV5-4 | TRBD1 | CASSYTGGKTEAFF | TGTGCCAGCAGCTATACAGGGGGAAAGACTGAAGCTTTCTTT
TRBJ1-2 | NA | TRBV7-2 | NA | CASSRTDSYGYTF | TGTGCCAGCAGCCGTACTGACAGCTATGGCTACACCTTC
TRBJ1-5 | NA | TRBV12-3/TRBV12-4 | NA | CASSFDNQPQHF | TGTGCCAGCAGTTTCGACAATCAGCCCCAGCATTTT
TRBJ2-2 | NA | TRBV9 | TRBD2 | CASSVTGLAGNTGELFF | TGTGCCAGCAGCGTAACCGGGCTAGCGGGGAACACCGGGGAGCTGTTTTTT
TRBJ1-3 | NA | TRBV9 | TRBD1 | CASSVGGGGNTIYF | TGTGCCAGCAGCGTAGGAGGGGGCGGAAACACCATATATTTT
TRBJ2-5 | NA | TRBV5-1 | TRBD1 | CASSLEVDRGETQYF | TGCGCCAGCAGCTTGGAGGTGGACAGGGGCGAGACCCAGTACTTC
TRBJ2-1 | once | TRBV2 | TRBD2 | CASIAMGERGTSYNEQFF | TGTGCCAGCATTGCCATGGGGGAGCGGGGGACCTCCTACAATGAGCAGTTCTTC
TRBJ1-6 | few | TRBV19 | TRBD1 | CASNPGTEYSPLHF | TGTGCCAGTAACCCGGGGACAGAGTATTCACCCCTCCACTTT
TRBJ1-3 | NA | TRBV18 | NA | CASSPAAGNTIYF | TGTGCCAGCTCACCAGCTGCTGGAAACACCATATATTTT
TRBJ2-3 | NA | TRBV10-1 | NA | CASSELGDTQYF | TGCGCCAGCAGTGAGCTCGGAGATACGCAGTATTTT